This T cell receptor (beta chain) emerged from a study of spatial heterogeneity in lung cancer. General observations from the study: Counts of expanded alpha and beta TCRs within tumors tracked the tumor nonsynonymous mutation count. Numbers of ubiquitous and regional expanded TCRs tracked ubiquitous and regional nonsynonymous mutation counts, respectively.

The library protocol tagged each TCR cDNA with a unique molecular identifier. TCRdb recomputed calls from the 5' RACE reads with MiXCR, one row per CDR3 protein. Of approximately 5,100 distinct CDR3 sequences detected, roughly 6.4% appear once; the ten largest clones hold about 18%. Trimming left V 0 bases short and J 3 bases short, with 7 bases between. CDR1 is DFQATT, CDR2 SNEGSKA, per germline (reference sequence). The CDR3 is made up of 13 amino acids. Comments on this clonotype: Its antigen is undetermined.

Time point meaning: sample taken at primary tumor resection. The donor group consisted of around 77 patients who had untreated, early-stage non-small cell lung cancer. From tumor, nontumor lung or frozen PBMC, whole RNA was taken unsorted for sequencing. This sample comprised lung tumor tissue, obtained at surgery. V usage is TRBV20-1 and J usage is TRBJ2-3; no clear D gene. The receptor comes from a male donor with early-stage non-small cell lung cancer. As DNA, the CDR3 is TGCAGTGCTAGAGATTTCCATACAGATACGCAGTATTTT. This codes for CSARDFHTDTQYF.